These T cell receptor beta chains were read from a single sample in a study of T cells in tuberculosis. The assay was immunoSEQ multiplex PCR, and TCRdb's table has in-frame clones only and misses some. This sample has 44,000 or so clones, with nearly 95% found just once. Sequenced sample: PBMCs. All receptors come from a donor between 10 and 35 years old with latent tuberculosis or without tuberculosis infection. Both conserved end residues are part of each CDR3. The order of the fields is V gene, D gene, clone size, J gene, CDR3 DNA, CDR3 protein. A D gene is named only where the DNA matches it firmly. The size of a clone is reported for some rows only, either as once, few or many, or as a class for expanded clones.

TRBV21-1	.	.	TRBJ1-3	TGTGCCAGCAGCAAAGCGCTTCGGTTTTCTAACTCTGGAAACACCATATATTTT	CASSKALRFSNSGNTIYF
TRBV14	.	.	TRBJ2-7	TGTGCCAGCAGCCTCCTACCAGGAGGGGAGCAGTACTTC	CASSLLPGGEQYF
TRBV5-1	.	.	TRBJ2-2	TGCGCCAGCGCTACTATAGCAGGGGATGACACCGGGGAGCTGTTTTTT	CASATIAGDDTGELFF
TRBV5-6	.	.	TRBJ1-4	TGTGCCAGCAGCTTGGTTGAGTCTAATGAAAAACTGTTTTTT	CASSLVESNEKLFF
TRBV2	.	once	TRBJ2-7	TGTGCCAGCAGTGAGGGGGCCGGTAGTAGCTACGAGCAGTACTTC	CASSEGAGSSYEQYF
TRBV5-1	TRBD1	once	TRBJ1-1	TGCGCCATTAGACTCGGGACAGAACCCTCCTTAAACACTGAAGCTTTCTTT	CAIRLGTEPSLNTEAFF
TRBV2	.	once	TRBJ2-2	TGTGCCAGCATCAGGCTGGGGCAGGAGAACACCGGGGAGCTGTTTTTT	CASIRLGQENTGELFF
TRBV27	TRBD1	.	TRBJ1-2	TGTGCCAGCACCCCCTTACGGGACAGGGGCTCTAACTATGGCTACACCTTC	CASTPLRDRGSNYGYTF
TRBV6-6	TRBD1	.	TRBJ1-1	TGTGCCAGCAACCCACAGGGGGCATTGGCTGAAGCTTTCTTT	CASNPQGALAEAFF
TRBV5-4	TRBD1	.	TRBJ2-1	TGTGCCAGCAGCTCACAGGACAGGGGCAATGAGCAGTTCTTC	CASSSQDRGNEQFF
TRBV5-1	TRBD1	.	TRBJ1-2	TGCGCCAGCAGCGGCACCGGGACAGGGGGGTATGGCTACACCTTC	CASSGTGTGGYGYTF
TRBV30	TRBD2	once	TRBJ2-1	TGTGCCTGGGATGGGACTAGCGGGAGCAATGAGCAGTTCTTC	CAWDGTSGSNEQFF
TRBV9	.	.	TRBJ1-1	TGTGCCACCTCATTCCTCGGGGGGTTGGGGAACACTGAAGCTTTCTTT	CATSFLGGLGNTEAFF
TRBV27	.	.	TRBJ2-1	TGTGCCAGCAGGGTCCCTTCCGAGGGTTACAATGAGCAGTTCTTC	CASRVPSEGYNEQFF
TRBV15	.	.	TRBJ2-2	TGTGCCACCAGCAGAGGCGGTACAGGGACCGGGGAGCTGTTTTTT	CATSRGGTGTGELFF
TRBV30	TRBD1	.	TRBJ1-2	TGTGCCTGGAGTGAGGGGACAGTGATCTTCTATGGCTACACCTTC	CAWSEGTVIFYGYTF
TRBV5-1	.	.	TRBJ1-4	TGCGCCAGCAGCTTGGCCGGTGGTGAAAAACTGTTTTTT	CASSLAGGEKLFF
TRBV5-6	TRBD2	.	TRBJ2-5	TGTGCCAGCACCTTAGCGGGATTCCAAGAGACCCAGTACTTC	CASTLAGFQETQYF
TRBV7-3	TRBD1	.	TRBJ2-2	TGTGCCAGCAGCCTCATGGGCAGGGGGAAGACCGGGGAGCTGTTTTTT	CASSLMGRGKTGELFF
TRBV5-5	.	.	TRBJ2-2	TGTGCCAGCAGCCCCTGGACAGTTGATAACACCGGGGAGCTGTTTTTT	CASSPWTVDNTGELFF
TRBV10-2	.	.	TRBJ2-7	TGCGCCAGCAGTGGAATGGCAGGGAAGGACGAGCAGTACTTC	CASSGMAGKDEQYF
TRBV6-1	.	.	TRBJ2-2	TGTGCCAGCAGTGTCGGGTCTCCGAACACCGGGGAGCTGTTTTTT	CASSVGSPNTGELFF
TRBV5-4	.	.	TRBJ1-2	TGTGCCAGCAGCTTAGGAGGCGGCTACACCTTC	CASSLGGGYTF
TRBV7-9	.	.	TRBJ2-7	TGTGCCAGCAGCCCCCCGGGTCTGGCCCTTTACGAGCAGTACTTC	CASSPPGLALYEQYF
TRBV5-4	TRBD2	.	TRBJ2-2	TGTGCCACCCGGGACTACCCAACCGGGGAGCTGTTTTTT	CATRDYPTGELFF
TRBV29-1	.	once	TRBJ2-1	TGCAGCGTTAGCGTGTCCCGCATCAATGAGCAGTTCTTC	CSVSVSRINEQFF
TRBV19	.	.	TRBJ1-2	TGTGCCAGTAGTATGGAGGGCTATGGCTACACCTTC	CASSMEGYGYTF
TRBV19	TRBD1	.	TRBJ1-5	TGTGCCAGTAGTTCGGGACAGGTTAGGAATCAGCCCCAGCATTTT	CASSSGQVRNQPQHF
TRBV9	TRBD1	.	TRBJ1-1	TGTGCCAGCAGCTTACTCAACAGGGGAGACACTGAAGCTTTCTTT	CASSLLNRGDTEAFF
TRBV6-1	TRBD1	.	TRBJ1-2	TGTGCCAGCAGCATGACAGGGGAATATGGCTACACCTTC	CASSMTGEYGYTF
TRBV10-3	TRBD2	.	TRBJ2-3	TGTGCCATCAGATCGGATAGCGGGGGACCAAGTAGCACAGATACGCAGTATTTT	CAIRSDSGGPSSTDTQYF
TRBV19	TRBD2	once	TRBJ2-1	TGTGCCAGTTCCACTAGCGGGAGCCCCTACAATGAGCAGTTCTTC	CASSTSGSPYNEQFF
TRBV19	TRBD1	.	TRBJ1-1	TGTGCCAGTAGTATCATGACAGGGATGAACACTGAAGCTTTCTTT	CASSIMTGMNTEAFF
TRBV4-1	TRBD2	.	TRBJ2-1	TGCGCCAGCAGCCAAAATAGCGGGAGCGCGGATGAGCAGTTCTTC	CASSQNSGSADEQFF
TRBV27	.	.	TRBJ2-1	TGTGCCAGCAGTTTATCGAGCTACAATGAGCAGTTCTTC	CASSLSSYNEQFF
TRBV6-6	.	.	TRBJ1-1	TGTGCCAGCAGTTACTCCGAGGGGGACACTGAAGCTTTCTTT	CASSYSEGDTEAFF
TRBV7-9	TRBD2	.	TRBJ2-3	TGTGCCAGCAGCGCCATACTAGCGCCGGAGGATACGCAGTATTTT	CASSAILAPEDTQYF
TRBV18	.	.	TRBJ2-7	TGTGCCAGCTCACCATTGACTAGTGGGGGCTACGAGCAGTACTTC	CASSPLTSGGYEQYF
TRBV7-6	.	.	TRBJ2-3	TGTGCCAGCAGCTTAGTTGGCGGAGGCACAGATACGCAGTATTTT	CASSLVGGGTDTQYF
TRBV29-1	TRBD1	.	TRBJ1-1	TGCAGCGTTGTAGGGACAGCTCACCCGAACACTGAAGCTTTCTTT	CSVVGTAHPNTEAFF
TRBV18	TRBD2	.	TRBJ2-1	TGTGCCAGCTCACCCATGACTAGCGGGGGAAATGAGCAGTTCTTC	CASSPMTSGGNEQFF
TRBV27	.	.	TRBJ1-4	TGTGCCACCCGGCGGGCTAATGAAAAACTGTTTTTT	CATRRANEKLFF
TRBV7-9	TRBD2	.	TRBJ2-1	TGTGCCAGCAGCTCCGCGGATGCCTCTCGGGAGGGCTACAATGAGCAGTTCTTC	CASSSADASREGYNEQFF
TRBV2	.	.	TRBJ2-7	TGTGCCAGCAGTGAATCCCCCAACGAGCAGTACTTC	CASSESPNEQYF
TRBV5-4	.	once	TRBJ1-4	TGTGCCAGCAGCCCCCACCCGAGGGAGAGTAATGAAAAACTGTTTTTT	CASSPHPRESNEKLFF
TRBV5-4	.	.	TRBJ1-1	TGTGCCAGCAGCATTGACAGGAACACTGAAGCTTTCTTT	CASSIDRNTEAFF
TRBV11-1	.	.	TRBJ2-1	TGTGCCAGCAGCCTCCGACAGGTCTCGGACTACAATGAGCAGTTCTTC	CASSLRQVSDYNEQFF
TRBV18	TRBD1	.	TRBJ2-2	TGTGCCAGCTCACCCCGGACAGGGGGAAACACCGGGGAGCTGTTTTTT	CASSPRTGGNTGELFF